One and the same sample provided the 14 T cell receptor beta chains below, sequenced in a study of blood T cell repertoires in COVID-19. Sequencing was performed with immunoSEQ multiplex PCR; in TCRdb, only in-frame clones are kept and a portion is missing. The sample yields 100,000 to 150,000 clones, more than 80% seen once. The source material was peripheral blood. These receptors were collected from a woman aged 55-75 years with acute or convalescent COVID-19.

This clone was detected only a few times. The chain employs TRBV19 and TRBJ1-1; D not resolved. The CDR3 spans 15 residues. Trimming removed 5 bases from V and 5 bases from J, with 18 bases in between. Germline V gene sequence: CDR1 LNHDA, CDR2 SQIVND (reference sequence). The CDR3 region has the DNA TGTGCCAGTAGTTCCCTTCTCCGTTCGGGTACTGAAGCTTTCTTT. It is translated as CASSSLLRSGTEAFF.

The chain employs TRBV7-5 and TRBJ2-3; TRBD1, the table's D call, was not compared with the DNA. TRBV7-5 is listed as a pseudogene. The CDR3 has 16 amino acids. CDR3 residues: CVRSLGTGRLTDTQYF. CDR3 DNA: TGTGTCAGAAGCTTAGGGACAGGGAGACTCACAGATACGCAGTATTTT.

This clone is a singleton in its sample. The V and J genes are TRBV27 and TRBJ2-1; a possible D gene is TRBD2 (6 bases). This CDR3 has 13 residues. Germline V gene sequence: CDR1 MNHEY, CDR2 SMNVEV (reference sequence). With 7 bases removed from V and 9 bases from J, the gap between germline ends came to 16 bases. The CDR3 coding sequence is TGTGCCAGCAAGTTAAGGGACGGGGGTGAGCAGTTCTTC. This encodes CASKLRDGGEQFF.

This chain links TRBV19 with TRBJ1-5; TRBD1 agrees at 7 bases. The germline CDR1 and CDR2 sequences are LNHDA and SQIVND (reference sequence). The CDR3 runs to 14 residues. Losses at the gene ends were 7 bases for V and 5 bases for J; bases not matched to a gene: 8. CDR3 region: CASTEYRGDQPQHF. CDR3 coding DNA: TGTGCCAGTACCGAGTACAGGGGTGATCAGCCCCAGCATTTT.

This clone was seen more than once but under ten times. V is TRBV5-5 and J is TRBJ1-2, with D possibly being TRBD1 (6 bases). V lost 6 bases and J lost 2, with 11 bases in between. The CDR3 has 13 amino acids. Germline V gene lookup returns CDR1 SGHKS and CDR2 YYEKEE (reference sequence). CDR3 coding DNA: TGTGCCAGCACCGAACAGGGAAACTATGGCTACACCTTC. Protein: CASTEQGNYGYTF.

This clone was detected a few times. V gene TRBV5-4 combines with J gene TRBJ1-2; D perhaps matches TRBD1 (6 bases). The V and J ends lost 6 bases and 4 bases respectively, with 13 bases between them. The CDR3 length is 13 residues. Germline lookup yields CDR1 SGHNT and CDR2 YYREEE (reference sequence). For the CDR3, the DNA is TGTGCCAGCACCGGCGACAGGTCCTATGGCTACACCTTC. Translating gives CASTGDRSYGYTF.

This clone has a handful of counts. V gene TRBV5-8 combines with J gene TRBJ2-6, with D possibly TRBD2 on 5 matching bases. Trimming removed 7 bases at V and 0 bases at J, with 8 bases between. Germline assignment: CDR1 SGHTS and CDR2 YDEGEE. The CDR3 covers 14 residues. This CDR3 is CASAEGSGANVLTF. In DNA form, the CDR3 reads TGTGCCAGCGCTGAGGGCTCTGGGGCCAACGTCCTGACTTTC.

This clone was observed a few times. This sequence joins TRBV2 and TRBJ1-1, with D unresolved. The CDR3 runs 11 residues. Trimming stripped 7 bases from V and 0 bases from J, with 3 bases between. The V gene's germline CDR1 is SNHLY and CDR2 FYNNEI. As DNA, the CDR3 is TGTGCCAGCACATTGAACACTGAAGCTTTCTTT. It encodes CASTLNTEAFF.

V gene TRBV18 combines with J gene TRBJ2-5, with a possible D match to TRBD1 (6 bases). The CDR3 is made up of 12 amino acids. V was pared by 9 bases and J by 0 bases, with 8 bases between. Germline-derived CDR1 and CDR2 are KGHSH and LQKENI. CDR3 sequence reads: CASGQYQETQYF. The CDR3 region has the DNA TGTGCCAGTGGACAGTACCAAGAGACCCAGTACTTC.

The chain links TRBV19 to TRBJ2-7; 10 positions agree with TRBD1. V was clipped by 4 bases and J by 1 base; unmatched bases: 7. CDR3 size: 16 residues. From germline, CDR1 is LNHDA and CDR2 SQIVND (reference sequence). CDR3 region: CASSTRDRGWSYEQYF. The CDR3 DNA reads TGTGCCAGTAGTACCCGGGACAGGGGATGGTCCTACGAGCAGTACTTC.

The chain has TRBV29-1 and TRBJ2-3; 7 positions agree with TRBD2. Germline CDR1 and CDR2: SQVTM and ANQGSEA. This CDR3 contains 14 residues. V lost 7 bases to trimming and J lost 2 bases; unmatched junction nucleotides: 9. The CDR3 is CSGISGYSTDTQYF. CDR3 nucleotide sequence: TGCAGCGGAATTAGCGGGTACTCCACAGATACGCAGTATTTT.

The J gene is TRBJ2-3, the V gene TRBV29-1; D possibly corresponds to TRBD1 (8 bases). CDR1 and CDR2 from the germline V gene are SQVTM and ANQGSEA. Between the trimmed V and J ends, which lost 7 bases and 4 bases, there was a span of 18 bases. The CDR3 has 14 amino acids. CDR3 sequence (DNA): TGCAGCGGGGAGGGGGGACAGGATGCAGATACGCAGTATTTT. It yields the protein CSGEGGQDADTQYF.

CDR3 sequence: CASSIVAPGGEKLFF. In DNA, the CDR3 is TGTGCCAGTAGTATAGTTGCACCCGGGGGGGAAAAACTGTTTTTT. The chain is built from TRBV19 and TRBJ1-4; possible D gene TRBD1, 5 bases. There are 15 residues in the CDR3. V lost 1 base, J lost 8 bases, and 14 bases lay in between. Germline-derived CDR1 and CDR2 are LNHDA and SQIVND (reference sequence).

This chain connects TRBV11-2 to TRBJ1-1; D is unresolved. Germline loops: CDR1 SGHAT, CDR2 FQNNGV. V gave up 5 bases and J gave up 7 bases, with 14 bases separating them. This CDR3 region has 13 residues. The CDR3 is CASSPGVVVEAFF. As DNA, the CDR3 is TGTGCCAGCAGCCCTGGAGTCGTCGTTGAAGCTTTCTTT.